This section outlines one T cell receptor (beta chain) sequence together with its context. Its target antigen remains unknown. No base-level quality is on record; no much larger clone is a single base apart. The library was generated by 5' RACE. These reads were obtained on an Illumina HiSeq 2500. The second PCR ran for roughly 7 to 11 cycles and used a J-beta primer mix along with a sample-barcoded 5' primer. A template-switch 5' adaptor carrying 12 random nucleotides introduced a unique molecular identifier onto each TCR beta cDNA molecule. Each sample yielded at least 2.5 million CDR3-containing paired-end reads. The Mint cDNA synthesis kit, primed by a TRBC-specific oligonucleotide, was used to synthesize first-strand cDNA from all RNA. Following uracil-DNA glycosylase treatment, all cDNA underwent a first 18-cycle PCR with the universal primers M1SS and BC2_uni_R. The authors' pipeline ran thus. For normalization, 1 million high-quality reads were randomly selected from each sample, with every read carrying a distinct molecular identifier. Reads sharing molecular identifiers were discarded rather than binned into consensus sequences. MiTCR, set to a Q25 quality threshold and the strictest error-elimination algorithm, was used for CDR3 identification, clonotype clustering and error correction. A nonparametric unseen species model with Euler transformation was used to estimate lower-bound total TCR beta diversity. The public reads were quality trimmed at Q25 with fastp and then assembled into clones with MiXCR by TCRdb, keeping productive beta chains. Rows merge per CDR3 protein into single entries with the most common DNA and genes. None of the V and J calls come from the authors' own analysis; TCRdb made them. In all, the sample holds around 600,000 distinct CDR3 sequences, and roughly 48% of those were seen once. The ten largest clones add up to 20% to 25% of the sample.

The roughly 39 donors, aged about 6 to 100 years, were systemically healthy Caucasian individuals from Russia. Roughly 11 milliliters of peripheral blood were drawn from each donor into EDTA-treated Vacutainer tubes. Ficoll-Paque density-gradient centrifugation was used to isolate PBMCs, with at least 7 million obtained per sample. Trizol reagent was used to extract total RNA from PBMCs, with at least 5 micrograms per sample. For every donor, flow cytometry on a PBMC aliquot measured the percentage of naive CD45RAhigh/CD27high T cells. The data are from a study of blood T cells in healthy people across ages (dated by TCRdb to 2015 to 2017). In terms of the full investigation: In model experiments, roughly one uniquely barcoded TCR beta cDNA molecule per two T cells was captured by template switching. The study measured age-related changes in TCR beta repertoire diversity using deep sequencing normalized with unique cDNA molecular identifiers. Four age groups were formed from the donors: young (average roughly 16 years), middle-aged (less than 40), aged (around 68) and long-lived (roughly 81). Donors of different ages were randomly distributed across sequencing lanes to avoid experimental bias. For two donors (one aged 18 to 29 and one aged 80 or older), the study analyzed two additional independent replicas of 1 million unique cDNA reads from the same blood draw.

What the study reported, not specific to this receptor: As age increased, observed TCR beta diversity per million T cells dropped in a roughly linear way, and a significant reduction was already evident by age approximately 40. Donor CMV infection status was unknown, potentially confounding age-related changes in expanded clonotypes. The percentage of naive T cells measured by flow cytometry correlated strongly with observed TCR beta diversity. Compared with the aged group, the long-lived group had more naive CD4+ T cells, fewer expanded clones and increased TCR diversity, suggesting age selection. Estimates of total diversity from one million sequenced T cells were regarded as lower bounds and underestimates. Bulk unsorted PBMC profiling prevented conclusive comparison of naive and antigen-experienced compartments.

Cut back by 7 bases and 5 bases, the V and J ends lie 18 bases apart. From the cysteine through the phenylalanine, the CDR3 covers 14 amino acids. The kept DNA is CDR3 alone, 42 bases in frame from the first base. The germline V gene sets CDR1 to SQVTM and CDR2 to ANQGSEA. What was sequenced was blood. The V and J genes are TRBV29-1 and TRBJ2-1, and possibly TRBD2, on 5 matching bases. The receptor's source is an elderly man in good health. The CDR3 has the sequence CSAEVSSGNNEQFF. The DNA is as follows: TGCAGCGCAGAGGTTAGCTCGGGGAACAATGAGCAGTTCTTC.